The TCR beta chain under discussion was sequenced for a study of sequential checkpoint blockade in melanoma. Treatment described: randomized to nivolumab then ipilimumab (arm A) or the reverse (arm B). Trimming removed 0 bases from V and 3 bases from J, with 9 bases in between. Germline CDR1 MNHGY, CDR2 SAAAGT. The CDR3 loop spans 15 amino acids. Measured with immunoSEQ multiplex PCR; TCRdb has only the in-frame clones, and not every one. The data contain some 11,000 clones, roughly 28% of them singletons. This clone has a handful of counts. This specimen was tumor tissue (inferred from file names), taken from a patient given nivolumab and ipilimumab in sequence. This receptor was taken from a human donor with melanoma. This chain links TRBV6-8 with TRBJ1-5; no definite D call. CDR3 in amino acids: CASSYSGRNNQPQHF. The CDR3 DNA sequence: TGTGCCAGCAGTTACTCAGGACGGAACAATCAGCCCCAGCATTTT.